These 21 T cell receptor beta chains originate from one sample sequenced in a study of T cell responses to AZD1222 COVID-19 vaccine. Assay used: immunoSEQ multiplex PCR; TCRdb lists only in-frame clones, some missing. In the table there are around 140,000 clones, roughly nine tenths of which are singletons. This specimen was peripheral blood, taken 28 days after the second dose of the MenACWY control vaccine. The receptors here all came from an adult who received the MenACWY meningococcal vaccine as a control.

This clone was counted once. The rearrangement uses TRBV6-5 and TRBJ1-2; 7 nucleotides align to TRBD1. The CDR3 is made up of 13 amino acids. Germline V gene sequence: CDR1 MNHEY, CDR2 SVGAGI. V gave up 2 bases and J gave up 7 bases; unmatched junction bases: 4. The CDR3 DNA follows: TGTGCCAGCAGTTACATCTGGGACAGTGGCTACACCTTC. Its protein is CASSYIWDSGYTF.

The J gene is TRBJ1-5, the V gene TRBV10-3, with unresolved D. The CDR3 is 14 residues long. The germline V gene encodes CDR1 ENHRY and CDR2 SYGVKD. V was shortened by 6 bases and J by 0 bases, with 9 bases between the two germline ends. This chain's CDR3 is CAIRDGTSNQPQHF. CDR3 nucleotide sequence: TGTGCCATCAGGGATGGAACTAGCAATCAGCCCCAGCATTTT.

J is TRBJ1-5 and V is TRBV27; D may be TRBD1 (6 bases). V dropped 2 bases and J dropped 7 bases, with 18 bases sitting between them. This CDR3 comprises 16 residues. CDR1 and CDR2 (germline): MNHEY, SMNVEV (reference sequence). The CDR3 sequence: CASSLSTVAGVQPQHF. CDR3 bases: TGTGCCAGCAGTTTAAGTACTGTGGCAGGGGTACAGCCCCAGCATTTT.

This rearrangement joins TRBV5-4 to TRBJ2-3, with TRBD2 matching 8 bases. J lost 2 bases, V lost 0 bases, and 8 bases had no gene match. CDR3 length equals 17 residues. Germline lookup yields CDR1 SGHNT and CDR2 YYREEE (reference sequence). The CDR3 sequence: CASSLGGAGGFTDTQYF. The CDR3 coding sequence is TGTGCCAGCAGCTTGGGAGGGGCGGGGGGCTTCACAGATACGCAGTATTTT. The full variable domain, rest sourced from reference TRBV5-4 and TRBJ2-3, is ETGVTQSPTHLIKTRGQQVTLRCSSQSGHNTVSWYQQALGQGPQFIFQYYREEENGRGNFPPRFSGLQFPNYSSELNVNALELDDSALYLCASSLGGAGGFTDTQYFGPGTRLTVL.

The chain combines TRBV6-5 with TRBJ2-5; tentative D call: TRBD2 (5 bases). Looked up from germline, CDR1 is MNHEY and CDR2 is SVGAGI. Trimming removed 4 bases at V and 3 bases at J, with 18 bases between. The CDR3 loop spans 16 amino acids. CDR3 residues: CASSWASNPGKETQYF. The CDR3, as DNA: TGTGCCAGCAGTTGGGCTAGCAATCCGGGCAAAGAGACCCAGTACTTC.

The gene calls are TRBV19 and TRBJ2-4; 9 bases align to TRBD2. The CDR3 covers 11 residues. CDR1 and CDR2 (germline): LNHDA, SQIVND (reference sequence). The V segment lost 7 bases and the J segment 15 bases; nucleotides outside the gene matches: 7. The CDR3 is CASTSSGARYF. DNA for the CDR3: TGTGCCAGTACCTCTAGCGGGGCTAGGTACTTC.

This chain connects TRBV28 to TRBJ2-3; 11 bases line up with TRBD2. Unmatched junction bases numbered 6, after V lost 5 bases and J lost 2 bases. The CDR3 loop spans 16 amino acids. Germline lookup yields CDR1 MDHEN and CDR2 SYDVKM. As DNA, the CDR3 is TGTGCCAGCAGTCCTTTAGCGGGGGGGCCCACAGATACGCAGTATTTT. Its translation: CASSPLAGGPTDTQYF.

The chain uses TRBV30 and TRBJ2-1; 9 bases align to TRBD2. This CDR3 comprises 15 residues. Germline V gene lookup returns CDR1 GTSNPN and CDR2 SVGIG (reference sequence). J lost 9 bases, V lost 1 base, and 10 bases had no gene match. The CDR3 spells CAWSGGGGALSEQFF. CDR3 in DNA: TGTGCCTGGAGTGGTGGCGGGGGGGCTCTAAGTGAGCAGTTCTTC. Looking up the rest from reference TRBV30 and TRBJ2-1 gives the full variable domain: SQTIHQWPATLVQPVGSPLSLECTVEGTSNPNLYWYRQAAGRGLQLLFYSVGIGQISSEVPQNLSASRPQDRQFILSSKKLLLSDSGFYLCAWSGGGGALSEQFFGPGTRLTVL.

The chain is built from TRBV19 and TRBJ2-2; D remains ambiguous. Trimming pared 7 bases from V and 3 bases from J, leaving 18 bases between. This CDR3 spans 16 amino acids. Per germline, CDR1 LNHDA and CDR2 SQIVND (reference sequence). This CDR3 reads CASTVSVGADTGELFF. For the CDR3, the DNA is TGTGCCAGTACCGTATCTGTCGGAGCCGACACCGGGGAGCTGTTTTTT.

V is TRBV5-1 and J is TRBJ2-7, with TRBD2 matching 10 bases. Germline trimming cut 0 bases from V and 3 bases from J; bases unmatched to any gene: 6. The CDR3 consists of 16 residues. Per germline, CDR1 SGHRS and CDR2 YFSETQ. CDR3 in DNA: TGCGCCAGCAGCTTGGGCGGGGCTAGCGGGAGCTACGAGCAGTACTTC. Protein product: CASSLGGASGSYEQYF.

The chain combines TRBV5-1 with TRBJ2-7; 13 bases agree with TRBD2. J gave up 7 bases and V 4 bases, and 17 bases lay outside the gene matches. Germline lookup yields CDR1 SGHRS and CDR2 YFSETQ. This CDR3 has 18 amino acids. CDR3 coding DNA: TGCGCCAGCAGCCGGGCAGCCCATACTAGCGGGGGGGCCGGTGAGCAGTACTTC. It encodes CASSRAAHTSGGAGEQYF.

V gene TRBV7-2 combines with J gene TRBJ2-7; tentative D call: TRBD2 (5 bases). Germline V CDR1 and CDR2: SGHTA, FQGNSA. Trimming pared 5 bases from V and 4 bases from J, leaving 21 bases between. The CDR3 sequence is 16 residues long. The CDR3, as DNA: TGTGCCAGCAGCGCCGGGCCTGGACTCCCCGGTTACGAGCAGTACTTC. Protein: CASSAGPGLPGYEQYF.

The genes are TRBV5-1 and TRBJ2-3; D remains unclear. The length of the CDR3 is 15 residues. Germline lookup yields CDR1 SGHRS and CDR2 YFSETQ. Trimming shortened V by 5 bases and J by 1 base, and 14 bases separated the two germline ends. In nucleotides, the CDR3 is TGCGCCAGCAGGTACATGACCCACGGCACAGATACGCAGTATTTT. Amino acids: CASRYMTHGTDTQYF.

The chain joins TRBV28 to TRBJ2-7; the match to TRBD2 covers 8 bases. With V trimmed by 10 bases and J by 8 bases, 19 bases remained unmatched. The V gene's germline CDR1 is MDHEN and CDR2 SYDVKM. The CDR3 consists of 15 residues. The CDR3 region is CATRGGLATDRQQYF. The CDR3 DNA sequence: TGTGCCACCCGAGGAGGACTAGCCACTGACAGGCAGCAGTACTTC.

This clone was detected a few times. The chain carries TRBV6-6 and TRBJ2-1; 11 nucleotides align to TRBD1. CDR3 size: 23 residues. The V gene end was trimmed by 6 bases and the J gene end by 2 bases; junction bases not matched to a gene: 27. CDR1 is MNHNY, CDR2 SVGAGI, per germline (reference sequence). Here the CDR3 DNA reads TGTGCCAGCAGCTCGGGACAGGGGGTTGCGGTAGCGGGAATCTCCTCGGCCTACAATGAGCAGTTCTTC. It codes for CASSSGQGVAVAGISSAYNEQFF.

The chain combines TRBV5-1 with TRBJ1-3; 7 bases fit TRBD1. V was pared by 4 bases and J by 0 bases, with 4 bases of the junction left unmatched. The CDR3 is made up of 15 amino acids. Germline V gene data show CDR1 as SGHRS and CDR2 as YFSETQ. For the CDR3, the DNA is TGCGCCAGCAGCAGAACAGGGGACTCTGGAAACACCATATATTTT. As protein: CASSRTGDSGNTIYF.

The chain employs TRBV12-3 or TRBV12-4 and TRBJ1-1; perhaps TRBD1 as D (5 bases). CDR3 length: 12 amino acids. V lost 8 bases and J lost 4, with 11 bases in between. The CDR3: CASAGGGTEAFF. The CDR3 DNA reads TGTGCCAGCGCTGGGGGGGGCACTGAAGCTTTCTTT.

The V and J genes are TRBV19 and TRBJ2-1; a possible D gene is TRBD1 (5 bases). The V gene's germline CDR1 is LNHDA and CDR2 SQIVND (reference sequence). CDR3 length equals 12 residues. Trimming cost V 4 bases and J 8 bases, with 9 bases left between them. The CDR3 sequence is CASSTRVDEQFF. The CDR3 DNA reads TGTGCCAGTAGTACCAGGGTCGATGAGCAGTTCTTC.

The rearrangement uses TRBV5-1 and TRBJ1-6; 8 nucleotides agree with TRBD1. CDR3 length: 14 amino acids. With V trimmed by 1 base and J by 8 bases, 2 bases remained unmatched. Germline V gene data show CDR1 as SGHRS and CDR2 as YFSETQ. The CDR3 is CASSLTGGYSPLHF. The CDR3 nucleotides read TGCGCCAGCAGCTTGACAGGGGGTTATTCACCCCTCCACTTT.

This clone was seen a single time. The chain joins TRBV7-3 to TRBJ2-3; D call uncertain. Deletions cut 5 bases from V and 4 bases from J, with 16 bases between. This CDR3 contains 15 residues. CDR1 is SGHTA, CDR2 FQGTGA, per germline. The CDR3 here is CASSPTPSFADTQYF. Here the CDR3 DNA reads TGTGCCAGCAGCCCAACCCCAAGCTTTGCAGATACGCAGTATTTT.

In its sample, this clone was seen a few times. The chain uses TRBV6-5 and TRBJ2-4, with D possibly TRBD1 on 6 matching bases. The CDR3 length is 16 residues. The V end was cut by 2 bases, the J end by 5 bases, with 16 bases between. Looked up from germline, CDR1 is MNHEY and CDR2 is SVGAGI. The CDR3 is CASSYGWSAGENIQYF. CDR3 nucleotides: TGTGCCAGCAGTTACGGTTGGTCGGCAGGGGAAAACATTCAGTACTTC.